This T cell receptor beta chain appears in the sequencing data of a study of tumor and adjacent non-tumor tissue in lung cancer. Study context: Histology: 11 to 13 adenocarcinoma, a couple of squamous cell carcinoma, 1 small cell lung cancer. Study-wide results and caveats: In normal lung, the top 100 clones were significantly more dominant than in tumor.

TCRbeta libraries were built with three rounds of nested PCR, modified from ARM-PCR. Each CDR3 protein is one row after TCRdb ran MiXCR on the multiplex PCR reads. The table records around 57,000 distinct CDR3 sequences, about 63% of them present only once. Germline V gene lookup returns CDR1 SNHLY and CDR2 FYNNEI. This CDR3 has 12 residues. The V and J ends lost 4 bases and 5 bases respectively, with 8 bases between them. This clonotype was observed a few times. Its antigen is not known. RNA was extracted from bulk tissue without any cell sorting. This non-tumor lung sample came from over 3 cm beyond the tumor edge. Between August and November 2014, newly diagnosed, chemotherapy-naive lung cancer patients underwent thoracic surgery in China.

The chain employs TRBV2 and TRBJ2-5; D possibly corresponds to TRBD2 (5 bases). The sequenced material came from distant non-tumor lung tissue. The TCR comes from a man between 65 and 80 years old with non-small cell lung cancer. CDR3: CASSVRGETQYF. The CDR3 coding sequence is TGTGCCAGCAGTGTCCGGGGTGAGACCCAGTACTTC.